This T cell receptor beta chain originates from a study of neurological immune-mediated disorders. Broader study findings: The highest TCR clonal expansion occurred in HTLV-1-associated myelopathy; multiple sclerosis fell below healthy controls. CDR3 amino acid sequences found in expanded clones were never shared across subjects, suggesting private repertoires in all groups.

cDNA was made by 5'RACE with 10-nucleotide random UMIs. Each sequencing run yielded over 190 million TCR-beta sequences from 15-18 subjects. Using its own MiXCR run on the 5' RACE reads, TCRdb lists one record per CDR3 protein. This table holds approximately 53,000 distinct CDR3 sequences, less than 12% found once. Indicated time point: longitudinal time-point 1 (baseline). Trimming removed 2 bases at V and 0 bases at J, with 8 bases between. The germline gives CDR1 SGHNT, CDR2 YYREEE (reference sequence). CDR3 size: 14 residues. A remark on this clonotype: The antigen remains undetermined.

The sequencing sample was made of PBMCs. The TCR comes from a middle-aged woman in good health. This sequence joins TRBV5-4 and TRBJ1-2; D is unresolved. CDR3 sequence (DNA): TGTGCCAGCAGCTTAGACGCGACTAACTATGGCTACACCTTC. Translated, it gives CASSLDATNYGYTF. Based on the CDR3 plus reference TRBV5-4 and TRBJ1-2, the full variable domain is ETGVTQSPTHLIKTRGQQVTLRCSSQSGHNTVSWYQQALGQGPQFIFQYYREEENGRGNFPPRFSGLQFPNYSSELNVNALELDDSALYLCASSLDATNYGYTFGSGTRLTVV.